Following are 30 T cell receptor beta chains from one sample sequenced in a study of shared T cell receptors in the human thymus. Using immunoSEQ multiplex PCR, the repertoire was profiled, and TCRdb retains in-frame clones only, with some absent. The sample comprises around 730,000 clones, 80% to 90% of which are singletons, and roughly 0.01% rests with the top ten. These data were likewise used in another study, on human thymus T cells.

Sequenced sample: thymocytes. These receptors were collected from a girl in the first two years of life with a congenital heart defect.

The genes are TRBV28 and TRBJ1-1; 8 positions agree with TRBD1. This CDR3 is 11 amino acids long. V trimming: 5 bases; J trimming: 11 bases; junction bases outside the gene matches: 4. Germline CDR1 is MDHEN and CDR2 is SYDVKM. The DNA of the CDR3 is TGTGCCAGCAGTAGGACAGGGACGGCTTTCTTT. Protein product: CASSRTGTAFF.

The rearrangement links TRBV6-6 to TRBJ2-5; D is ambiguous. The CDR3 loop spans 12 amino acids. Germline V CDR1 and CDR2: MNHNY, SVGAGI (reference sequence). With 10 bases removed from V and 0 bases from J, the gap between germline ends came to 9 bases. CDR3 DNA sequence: TGTGCCACCTCCCCCCACCAAGAGACCCAGTACTTC. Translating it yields CATSPHQETQYF.

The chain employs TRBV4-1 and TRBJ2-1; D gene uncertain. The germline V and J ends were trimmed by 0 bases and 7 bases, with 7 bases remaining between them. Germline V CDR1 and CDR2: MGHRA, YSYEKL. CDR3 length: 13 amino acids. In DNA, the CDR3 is TGCGCCAGCAGCCAAGAATTTCGGAATGAGCAGTTCTTC. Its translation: CASSQEFRNEQFF.

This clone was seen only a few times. CDR3 in DNA: TGTGCCAGCGGGGCTAGCGGTGCCGAAGAGACCCAGTACTTC. Translated, it gives CASGASGAEETQYF. V gene TRBV6-1 combines with J gene TRBJ2-5, with 7 bases fitting TRBD2. CDR3 length: 14 residues. V was clipped by 8 bases and J by 3 bases; unmatched bases: 9. Germline V lookup: CDR1 MNHNS, CDR2 SASEGT.

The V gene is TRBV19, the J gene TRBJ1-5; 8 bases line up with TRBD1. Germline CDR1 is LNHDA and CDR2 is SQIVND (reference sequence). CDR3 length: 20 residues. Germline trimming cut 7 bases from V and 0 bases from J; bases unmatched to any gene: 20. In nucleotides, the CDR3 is TGTGCCAGTAAGAAATATAGGGCAGGGGGCTACCTATCTAGCAATCAGCCCCAGCATTTT. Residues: CASKKYRAGGYLSSNQPQHF.

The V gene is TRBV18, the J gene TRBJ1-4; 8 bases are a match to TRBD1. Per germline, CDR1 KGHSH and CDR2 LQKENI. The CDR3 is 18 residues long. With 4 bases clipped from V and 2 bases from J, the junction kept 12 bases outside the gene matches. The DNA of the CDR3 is TGTGCCAGCTCACTACTCCAGGGGGCGCGGAGGACTAATGAAAAACTGTTTTTT. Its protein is CASSLLQGARRTNEKLFF.

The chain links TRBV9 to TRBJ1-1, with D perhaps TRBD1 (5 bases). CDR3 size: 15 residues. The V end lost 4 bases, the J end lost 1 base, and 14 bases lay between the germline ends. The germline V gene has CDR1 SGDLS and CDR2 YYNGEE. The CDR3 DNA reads TGTGCCAGCAGCATCGCGACAGACCAGAACACTGAAGCTTTCTTT. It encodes CASSIATDQNTEAFF.

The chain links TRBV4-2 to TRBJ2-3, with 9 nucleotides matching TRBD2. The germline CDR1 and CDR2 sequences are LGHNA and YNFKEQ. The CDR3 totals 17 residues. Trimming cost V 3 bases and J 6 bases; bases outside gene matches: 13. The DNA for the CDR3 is TGTGCCAGCAGCCAGCATGGTCAGCGGGGGGCCGGCGATACGCAGTATTTT. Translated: CASSQHGQRGAGDTQYF.

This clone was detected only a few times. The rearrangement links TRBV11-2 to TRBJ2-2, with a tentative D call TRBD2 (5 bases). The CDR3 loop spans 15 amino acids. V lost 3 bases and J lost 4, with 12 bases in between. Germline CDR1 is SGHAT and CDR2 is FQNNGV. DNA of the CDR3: TGTGCCAGCAGCTTCCGAGGGCCCAGCACCGGGGAGCTGTTTTTT. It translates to CASSFRGPSTGELFF.

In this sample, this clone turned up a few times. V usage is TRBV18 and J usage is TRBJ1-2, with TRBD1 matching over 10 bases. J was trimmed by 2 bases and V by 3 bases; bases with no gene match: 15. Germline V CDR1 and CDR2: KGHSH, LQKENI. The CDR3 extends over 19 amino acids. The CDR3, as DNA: TGTGCCAGCTCACCCAAAACTGGGGACAGGGGTATATCCAACTATGGCTACACCTTC. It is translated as CASSPKTGDRGISNYGYTF.

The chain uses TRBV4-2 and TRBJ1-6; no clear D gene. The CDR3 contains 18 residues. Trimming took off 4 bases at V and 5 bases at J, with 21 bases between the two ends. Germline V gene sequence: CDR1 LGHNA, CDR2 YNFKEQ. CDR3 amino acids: CASSPSGLPGSDNSPLHF. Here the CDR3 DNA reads TGTGCCAGCAGCCCCTCGGGCCTCCCGGGGTCCGATAATTCACCCCTCCACTTT.

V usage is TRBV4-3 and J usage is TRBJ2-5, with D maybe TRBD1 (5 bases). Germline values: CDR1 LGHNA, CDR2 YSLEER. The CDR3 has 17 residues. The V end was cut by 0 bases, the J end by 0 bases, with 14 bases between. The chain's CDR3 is CASSQDRLDSHQETQYF. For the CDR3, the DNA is TGCGCCAGCAGCCAAGATCGACTTGACAGTCACCAAGAGACCCAGTACTTC.

In DNA, the CDR3 is TGCAGCGCCCGGCGGGGATGGGGCAATGAGCAGTTCTTC. Translation: CSARRGWGNEQFF. The chain couples TRBV29-1 to TRBJ2-1; D might be TRBD2 (6 bases). CDR1 and CDR2 (germline): SQVTM, ANQGSEA. The CDR3 extends over 13 amino acids. Trimming shortened V by 7 bases and J by 6 bases, and 16 bases separated the two germline ends.

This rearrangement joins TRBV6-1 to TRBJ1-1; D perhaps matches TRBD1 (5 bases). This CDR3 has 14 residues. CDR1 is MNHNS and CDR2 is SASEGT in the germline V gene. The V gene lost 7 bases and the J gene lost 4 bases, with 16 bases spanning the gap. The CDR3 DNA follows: TGTGCCAGCACCGTCGTTTGGGGGGGCACTGAAGCTTTCTTT. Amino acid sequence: CASTVVWGGTEAFF.

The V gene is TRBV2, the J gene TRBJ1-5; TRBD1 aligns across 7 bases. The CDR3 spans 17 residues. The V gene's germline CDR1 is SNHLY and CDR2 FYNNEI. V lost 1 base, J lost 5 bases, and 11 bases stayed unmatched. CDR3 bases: TGTGCCAGCAGTGAAGTGTGTGTTAGGACAGGAGATCAGCCCCAGCATTTT. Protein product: CASSEVCVRTGDQPQHF.

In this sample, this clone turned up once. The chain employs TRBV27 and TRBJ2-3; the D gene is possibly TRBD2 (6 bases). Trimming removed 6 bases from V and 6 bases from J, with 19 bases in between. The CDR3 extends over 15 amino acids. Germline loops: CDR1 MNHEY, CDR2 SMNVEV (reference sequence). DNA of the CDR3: TGTGCCAGCAGGTCATTCTGGGGGGTGGTCGATACGCAGTATTTT. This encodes CASRSFWGVVDTQYF.

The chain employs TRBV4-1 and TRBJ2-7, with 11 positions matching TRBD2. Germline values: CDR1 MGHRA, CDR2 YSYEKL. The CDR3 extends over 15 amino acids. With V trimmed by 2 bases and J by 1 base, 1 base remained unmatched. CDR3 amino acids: CASSQRLAGSYEQYF. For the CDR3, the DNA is TGCGCCAGCAGCCAACGACTAGCGGGATCCTACGAGCAGTACTTC.

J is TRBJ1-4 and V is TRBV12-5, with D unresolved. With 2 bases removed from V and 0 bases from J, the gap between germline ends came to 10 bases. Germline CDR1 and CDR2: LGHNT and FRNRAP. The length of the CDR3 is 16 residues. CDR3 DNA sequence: TGTGCTAGTGGTTTGATCCCGAGTCCAACTAATGAAAAACTGTTTTTT. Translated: CASGLIPSPTNEKLFF.

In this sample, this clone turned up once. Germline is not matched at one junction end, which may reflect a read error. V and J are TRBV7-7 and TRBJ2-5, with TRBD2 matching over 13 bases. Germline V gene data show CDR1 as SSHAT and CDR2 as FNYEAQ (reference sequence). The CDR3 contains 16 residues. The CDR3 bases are TGTGCTAGCAACACCACTAGCGGGGGGGCCCAGGAGACCCAGTACTTC. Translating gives CASNTTSGGAQETQYF.

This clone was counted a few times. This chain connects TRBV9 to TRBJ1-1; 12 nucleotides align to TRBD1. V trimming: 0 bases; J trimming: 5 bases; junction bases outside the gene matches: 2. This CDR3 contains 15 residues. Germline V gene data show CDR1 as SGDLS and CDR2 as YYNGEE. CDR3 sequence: CASSVGDRGLTEAFF. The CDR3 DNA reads TGTGCCAGCAGCGTAGGGGACAGGGGGCTGACTGAAGCTTTCTTT.

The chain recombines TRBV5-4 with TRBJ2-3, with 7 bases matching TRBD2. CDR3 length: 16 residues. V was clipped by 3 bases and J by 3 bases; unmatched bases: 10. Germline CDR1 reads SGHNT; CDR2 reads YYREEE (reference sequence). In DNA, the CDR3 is TGTGCCAGCAGCTCACCCCTAGCGGCGGTAACAGATACGCAGTATTTT. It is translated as CASSSPLAAVTDTQYF.

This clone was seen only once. CDR3 amino acids: CASSSLSSYNEQFF. CDR3 DNA: TGTGCCAGCAGTTCCCTGAGCTCCTACAATGAGCAGTTCTTC. The rearrangement uses TRBV27 and TRBJ2-1, with D hard to call. The CDR3 contains 14 residues. Trimming pared 4 bases from V and 0 bases from J, leaving 7 bases between. Germline V gene lookup returns CDR1 MNHEY and CDR2 SMNVEV (reference sequence).

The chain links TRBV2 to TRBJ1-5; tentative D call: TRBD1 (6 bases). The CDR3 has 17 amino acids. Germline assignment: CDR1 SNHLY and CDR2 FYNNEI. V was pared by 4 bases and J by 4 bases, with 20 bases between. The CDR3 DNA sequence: TGTGCCAGCAGTGGACTTAAGGAGGACAGCCAAAATCAGCCCCAGCATTTT. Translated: CASSGLKEDSQNQPQHF.

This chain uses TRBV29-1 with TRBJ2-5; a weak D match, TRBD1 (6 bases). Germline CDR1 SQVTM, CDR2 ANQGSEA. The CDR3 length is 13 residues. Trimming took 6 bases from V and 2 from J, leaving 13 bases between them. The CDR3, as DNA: TGCAGCGTGCTACAGGGATATCAAGAGACCCAGTACTTC. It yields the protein CSVLQGYQETQYF.

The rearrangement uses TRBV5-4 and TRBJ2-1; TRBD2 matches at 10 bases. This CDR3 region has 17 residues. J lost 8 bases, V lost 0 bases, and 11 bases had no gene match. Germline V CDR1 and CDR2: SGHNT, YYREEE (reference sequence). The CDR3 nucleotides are TGTGCCAGCAGCTTGGGTTGGGAGCGGGGGGGCCCAGATGAGCAGTTCTTC. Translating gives CASSLGWERGGPDEQFF.

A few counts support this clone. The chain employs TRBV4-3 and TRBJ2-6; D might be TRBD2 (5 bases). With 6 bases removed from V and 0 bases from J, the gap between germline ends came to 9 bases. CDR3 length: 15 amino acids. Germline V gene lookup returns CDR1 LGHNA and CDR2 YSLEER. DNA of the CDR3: TGCGCCAGCAGGAAAGGGAGCTCTGGGGCCAACGTCCTGACTTTC. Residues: CASRKGSSGANVLTF.

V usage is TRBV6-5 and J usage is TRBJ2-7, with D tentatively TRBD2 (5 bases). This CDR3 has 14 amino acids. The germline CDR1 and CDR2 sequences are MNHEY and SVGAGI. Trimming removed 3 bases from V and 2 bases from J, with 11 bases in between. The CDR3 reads CASSYSEGAYEQYF. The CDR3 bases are TGTGCCAGCAGTTATTCTGAGGGTGCCTACGAGCAGTACTTC.

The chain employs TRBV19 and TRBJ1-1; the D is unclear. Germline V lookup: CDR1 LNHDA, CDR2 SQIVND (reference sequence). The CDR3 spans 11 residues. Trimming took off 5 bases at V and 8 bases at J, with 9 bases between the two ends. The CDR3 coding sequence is TGTGCCAGTAGTCTAAATTCCGAAGCTTTCTTT. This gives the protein CASSLNSEAFF.

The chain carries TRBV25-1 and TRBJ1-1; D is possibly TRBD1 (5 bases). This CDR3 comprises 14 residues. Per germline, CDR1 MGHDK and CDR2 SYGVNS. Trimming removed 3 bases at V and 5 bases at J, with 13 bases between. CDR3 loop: CASSDPRVQTEAFF. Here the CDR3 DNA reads TGTGCCAGCAGTGACCCCAGGGTCCAGACTGAAGCTTTCTTT.

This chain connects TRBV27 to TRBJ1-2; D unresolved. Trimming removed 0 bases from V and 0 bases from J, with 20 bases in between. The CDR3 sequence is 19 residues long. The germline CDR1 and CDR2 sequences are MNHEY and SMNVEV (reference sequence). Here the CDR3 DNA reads TGTGCCAGCAGTTTATCGACTAGAGCACAAGCCGACGCTAACTATGGCTACACCTTC. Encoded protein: CASSLSTRAQADANYGYTF.